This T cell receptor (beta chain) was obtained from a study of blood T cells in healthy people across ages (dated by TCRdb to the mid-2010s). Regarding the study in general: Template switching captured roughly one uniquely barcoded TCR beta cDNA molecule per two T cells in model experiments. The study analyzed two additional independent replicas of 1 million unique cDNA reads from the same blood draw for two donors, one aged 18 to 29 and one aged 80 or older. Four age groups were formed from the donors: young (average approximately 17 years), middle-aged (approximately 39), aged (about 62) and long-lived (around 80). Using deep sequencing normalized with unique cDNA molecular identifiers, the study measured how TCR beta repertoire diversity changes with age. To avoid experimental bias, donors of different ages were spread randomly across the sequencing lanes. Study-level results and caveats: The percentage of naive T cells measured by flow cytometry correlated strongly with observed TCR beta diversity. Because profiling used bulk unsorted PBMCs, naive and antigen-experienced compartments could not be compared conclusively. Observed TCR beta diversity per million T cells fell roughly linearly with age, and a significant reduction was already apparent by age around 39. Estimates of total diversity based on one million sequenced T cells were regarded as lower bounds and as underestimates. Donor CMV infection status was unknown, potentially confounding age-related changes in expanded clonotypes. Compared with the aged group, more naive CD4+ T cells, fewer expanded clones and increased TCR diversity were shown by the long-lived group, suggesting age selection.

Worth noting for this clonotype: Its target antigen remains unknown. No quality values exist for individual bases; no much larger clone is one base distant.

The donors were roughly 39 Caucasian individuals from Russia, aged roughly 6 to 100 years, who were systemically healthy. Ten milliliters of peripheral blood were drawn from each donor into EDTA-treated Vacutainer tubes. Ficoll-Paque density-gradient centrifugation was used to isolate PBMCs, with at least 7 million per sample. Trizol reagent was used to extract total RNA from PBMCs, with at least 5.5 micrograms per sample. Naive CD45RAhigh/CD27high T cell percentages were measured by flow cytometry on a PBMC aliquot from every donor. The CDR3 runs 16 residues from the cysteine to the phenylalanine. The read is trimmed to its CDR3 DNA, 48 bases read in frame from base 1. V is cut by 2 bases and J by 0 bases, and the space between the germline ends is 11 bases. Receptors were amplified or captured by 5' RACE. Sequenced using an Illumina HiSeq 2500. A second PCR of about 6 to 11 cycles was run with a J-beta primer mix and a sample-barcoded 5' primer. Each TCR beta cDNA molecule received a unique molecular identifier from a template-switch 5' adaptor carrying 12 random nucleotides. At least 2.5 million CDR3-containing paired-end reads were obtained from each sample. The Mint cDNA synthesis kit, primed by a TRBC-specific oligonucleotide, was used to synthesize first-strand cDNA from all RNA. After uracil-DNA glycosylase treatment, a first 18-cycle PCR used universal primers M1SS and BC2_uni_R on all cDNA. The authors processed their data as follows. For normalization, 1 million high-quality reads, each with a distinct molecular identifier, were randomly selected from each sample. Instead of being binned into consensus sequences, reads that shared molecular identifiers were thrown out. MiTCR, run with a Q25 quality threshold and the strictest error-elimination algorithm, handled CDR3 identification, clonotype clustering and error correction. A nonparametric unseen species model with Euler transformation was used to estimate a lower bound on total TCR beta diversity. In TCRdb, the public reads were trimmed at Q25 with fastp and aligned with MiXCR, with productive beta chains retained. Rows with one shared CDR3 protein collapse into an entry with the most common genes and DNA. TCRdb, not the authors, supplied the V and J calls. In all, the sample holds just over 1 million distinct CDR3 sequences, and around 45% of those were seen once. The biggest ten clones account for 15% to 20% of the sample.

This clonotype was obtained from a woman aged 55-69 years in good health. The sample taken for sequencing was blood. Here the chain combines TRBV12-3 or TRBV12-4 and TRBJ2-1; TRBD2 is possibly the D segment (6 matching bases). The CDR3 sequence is CASSLPGVSSYNEQFF. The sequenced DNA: TGTGCCAGCAGTTTACCGGGGGTGAGCTCCTACAATGAGCAGTTCTTC.